This T cell receptor (beta chain) came from a study of blood T cell repertoires in COVID-19. Living in about two dozen US areas, the participants were between 18 and 89 years of age. This CDR3 is 12 amino acids long. The germline gives CDR1 SEHNR, CDR2 FQNEAQ (reference sequence). V shed 1 base, J shed 12 bases, and the junction held 2 bases outside the gene matches. Libraries were prepared by immunoSEQ multiplex PCR; TCRdb keeps only in-frame clonotypes and omits some of them. The top ten clones hold under 0.85% of a sample with more than 400,000 clones, about 85% of them seen once. The specimen was PBMCs or T cells enriched from blood (not recorded which). The receptor was isolated from a woman under 30 who had recovered from COVID-19. The V call is TRBV7-9, the J call TRBJ2-5; TRBD2 agrees at 10 bases. The CDR3 DNA reads as TGTGCCAGCAGCTTAGGCCTAGCGGGGGAGTACTTC. It specifies CASSLGLAGEYF.